Given below is one TCR beta chain in context. The sample belongs to a study of blood T cell repertoires in COVID-19. Study overall: Samples came from the United States, Italy and Spain, spanning acute and convalescent COVID-19. Sources were T cells, B-cell-depleted T cells, or PBMCs; the material itself was cDNA or gDNA.

Study processing details: Scientists estimated how many nucleated cells there were by amplifying reference gene primers. Some clones are missing from TCRdb's copy, which holds only in-frame ones; the method was immunoSEQ multiplex PCR. That table is the source of V, J and clone size, and D and trimming were worked out from the DNA. The table has about 280,000 clones, approximately 85% seen once. Germline trimming cut 3 bases from V and 9 bases from J; bases unmatched to any gene: 14. Per the germline V gene, CDR1 is DFQATT and CDR2 is SNEGSKA (reference sequence). There are 15 residues in the CDR3. The receptor was isolated from a man aged 50-60 years with active or convalescent COVID-19. The chain employs TRBV20-1 and TRBJ2-1, with 7 bases aligning to TRBD2. The source material was peripheral blood. The CDR3 DNA reads TGCAGTGCTAGTGTTTTTGGTGGACTAGGAATTGAGCAGTTCTTC. Its translation is CSASVFGGLGIEQFF.